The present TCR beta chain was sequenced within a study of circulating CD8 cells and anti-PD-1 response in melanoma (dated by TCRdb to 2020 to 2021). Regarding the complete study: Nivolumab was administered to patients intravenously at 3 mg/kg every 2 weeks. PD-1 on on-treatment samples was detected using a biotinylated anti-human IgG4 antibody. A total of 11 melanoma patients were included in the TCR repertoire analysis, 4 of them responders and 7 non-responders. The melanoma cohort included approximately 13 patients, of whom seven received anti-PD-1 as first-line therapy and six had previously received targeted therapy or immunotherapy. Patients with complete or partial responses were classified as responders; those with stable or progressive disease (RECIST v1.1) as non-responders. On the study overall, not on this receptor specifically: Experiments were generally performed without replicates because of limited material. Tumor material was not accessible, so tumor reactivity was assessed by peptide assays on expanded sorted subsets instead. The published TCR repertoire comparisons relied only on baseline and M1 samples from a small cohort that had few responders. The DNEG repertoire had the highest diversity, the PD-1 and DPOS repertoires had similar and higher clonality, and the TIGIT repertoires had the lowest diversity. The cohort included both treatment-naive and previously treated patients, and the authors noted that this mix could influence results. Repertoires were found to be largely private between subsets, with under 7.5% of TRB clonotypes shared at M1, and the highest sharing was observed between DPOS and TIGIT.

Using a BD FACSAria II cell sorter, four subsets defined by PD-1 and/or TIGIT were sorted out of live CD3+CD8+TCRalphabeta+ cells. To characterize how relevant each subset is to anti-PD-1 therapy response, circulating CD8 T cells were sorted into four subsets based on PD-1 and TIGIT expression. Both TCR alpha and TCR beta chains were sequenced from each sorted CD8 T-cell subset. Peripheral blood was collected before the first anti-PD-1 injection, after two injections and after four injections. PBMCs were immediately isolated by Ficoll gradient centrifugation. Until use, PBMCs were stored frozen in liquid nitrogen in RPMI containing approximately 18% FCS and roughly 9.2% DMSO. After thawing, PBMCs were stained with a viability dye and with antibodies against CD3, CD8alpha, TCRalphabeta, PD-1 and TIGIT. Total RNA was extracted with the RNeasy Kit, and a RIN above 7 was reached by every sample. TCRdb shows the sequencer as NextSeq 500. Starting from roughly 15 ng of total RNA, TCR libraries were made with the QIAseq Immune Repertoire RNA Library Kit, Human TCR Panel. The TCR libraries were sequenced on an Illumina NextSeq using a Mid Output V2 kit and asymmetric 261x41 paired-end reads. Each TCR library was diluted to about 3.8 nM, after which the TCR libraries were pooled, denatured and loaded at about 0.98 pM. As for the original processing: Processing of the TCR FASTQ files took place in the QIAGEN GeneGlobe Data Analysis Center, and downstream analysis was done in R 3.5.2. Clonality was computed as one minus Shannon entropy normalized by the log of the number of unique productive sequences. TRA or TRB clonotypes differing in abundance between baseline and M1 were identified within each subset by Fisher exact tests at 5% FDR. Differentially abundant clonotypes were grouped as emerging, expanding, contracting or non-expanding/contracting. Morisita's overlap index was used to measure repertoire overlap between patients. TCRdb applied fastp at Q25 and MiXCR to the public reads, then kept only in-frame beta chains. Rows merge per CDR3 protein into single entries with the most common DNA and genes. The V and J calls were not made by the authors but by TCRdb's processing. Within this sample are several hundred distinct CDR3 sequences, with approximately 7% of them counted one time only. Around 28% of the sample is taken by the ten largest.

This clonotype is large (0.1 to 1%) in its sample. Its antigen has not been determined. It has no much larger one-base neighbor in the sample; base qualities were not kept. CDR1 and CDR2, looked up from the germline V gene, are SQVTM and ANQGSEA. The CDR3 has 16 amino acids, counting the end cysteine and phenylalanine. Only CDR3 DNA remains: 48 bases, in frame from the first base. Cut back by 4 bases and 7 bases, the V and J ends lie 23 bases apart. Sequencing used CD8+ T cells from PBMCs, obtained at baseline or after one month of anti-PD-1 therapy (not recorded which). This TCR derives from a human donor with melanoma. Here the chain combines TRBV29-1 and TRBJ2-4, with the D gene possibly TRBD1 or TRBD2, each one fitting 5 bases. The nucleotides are TGCAGCGTTGTTGCCTCACGAGGGGCCCACCGGAACATTCAGTACTTC. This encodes CSVVASRGAHRNIQYF.